This T cell receptor (beta chain) was identified during a study of T cells in localized non-small cell lung cancer. Germline loops: CDR1 SGHTA, CDR2 FQGTGA. The CDR3 loop spans 13 amino acids. V dropped 1 base and J dropped 5 bases, with 9 bases sitting between them. Concerning this clone: Its matching antigen is unknown.

Notes on the study in general: Greater T cell density in blood accompanied longer overall survival. Of the top 100 tumor clones, median 57 were in adjacent lung, over 25 among its top 100. As only one tumor region underwent sequencing, heterogeneity remains possible. Uninvolved adjacent lung, not tumor, had the highest T cell clonality.

Profiled with immunoSEQ multiplex PCR; TCRdb holds only in-frame clones, not every one. The sample carries 75,000 to 95,000 clones, around 81% recorded once. Here the sequenced sample was PBMCs, taken before any cancer treatment. The chain has TRBV7-3 and TRBJ2-7; D is ambiguous. The TCR was taken from a man between 40 and 70 years old with stage II squamous cell lung carcinoma. The CDR3 loop is CASSLSMWDEQYF. The CDR3 DNA is TGTGCCAGCAGCTTAAGTATGTGGGACGAGCAGTACTTC.